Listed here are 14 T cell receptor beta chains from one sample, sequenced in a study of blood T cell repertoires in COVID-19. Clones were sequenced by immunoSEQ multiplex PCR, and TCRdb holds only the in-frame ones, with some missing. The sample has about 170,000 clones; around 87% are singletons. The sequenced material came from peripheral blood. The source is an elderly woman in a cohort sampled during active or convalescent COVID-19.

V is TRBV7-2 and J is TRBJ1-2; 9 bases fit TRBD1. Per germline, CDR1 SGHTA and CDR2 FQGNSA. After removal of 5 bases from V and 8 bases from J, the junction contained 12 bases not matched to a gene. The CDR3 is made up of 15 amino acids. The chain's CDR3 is CASSQEVQGAAGYTF. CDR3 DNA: TGTGCCAGCAGCCAAGAGGTACAGGGGGCCGCGGGCTACACCTTC.

CDR3 nucleotides: TGTGCCTGGAAGCCTATAGACAGGGATTTGGGGGAGCTGTTTTTT. It yields the protein CAWKPIDRDLGELFF. The chain couples TRBV30 to TRBJ2-2; 7 bases are shared with TRBD1. There are 15 residues in the CDR3. Losses at the gene ends were 4 bases for V and 8 bases for J; bases not matched to a gene: 13. Germline lookup yields CDR1 GTSNPN and CDR2 SVGIG (reference sequence).

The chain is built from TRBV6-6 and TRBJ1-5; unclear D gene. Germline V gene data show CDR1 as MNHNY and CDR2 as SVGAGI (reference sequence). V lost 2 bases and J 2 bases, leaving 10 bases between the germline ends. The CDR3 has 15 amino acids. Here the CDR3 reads CASSYTSIGNQPQHF. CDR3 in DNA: TGTGCCAGCAGTTACACTTCTATCGGCAATCAGCCCCAGCATTTT.

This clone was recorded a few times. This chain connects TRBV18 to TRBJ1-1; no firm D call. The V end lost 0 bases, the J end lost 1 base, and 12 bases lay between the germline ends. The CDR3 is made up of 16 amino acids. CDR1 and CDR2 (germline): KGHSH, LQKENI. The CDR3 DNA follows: TGTGCCAGCTCACCACCGTATCGGGTCCCGAACACTGAAGCTTTCTTT. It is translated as CASSPPYRVPNTEAFF. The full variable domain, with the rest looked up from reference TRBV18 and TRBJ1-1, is NAGVMQNPRHLVRRRGQEARLRCSPMKGHSHVYWYRQLPEEGLKFMVYLQKENIIDESGMPKERFSAEFPKEGPSILRIQQVVRGDSAAYFCASSPPYRVPNTEAFFGQGTRLTVV.

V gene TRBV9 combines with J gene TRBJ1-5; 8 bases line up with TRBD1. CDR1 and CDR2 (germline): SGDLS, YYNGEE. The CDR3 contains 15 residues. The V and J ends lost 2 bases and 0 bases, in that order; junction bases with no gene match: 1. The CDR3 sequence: CASSVTGDSNQPQHF. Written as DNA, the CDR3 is TGTGCCAGCAGCGTGACAGGGGATAGCAATCAGCCCCAGCATTTT.

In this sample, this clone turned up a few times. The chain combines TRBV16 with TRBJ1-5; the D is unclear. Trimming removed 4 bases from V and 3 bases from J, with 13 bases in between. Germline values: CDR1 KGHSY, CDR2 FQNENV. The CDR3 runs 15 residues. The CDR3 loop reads CASSLRRLPNQPQHF. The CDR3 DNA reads TGTGCCAGCAGCCTACGGCGGCTGCCCAATCAGCCCCAGCATTTT.

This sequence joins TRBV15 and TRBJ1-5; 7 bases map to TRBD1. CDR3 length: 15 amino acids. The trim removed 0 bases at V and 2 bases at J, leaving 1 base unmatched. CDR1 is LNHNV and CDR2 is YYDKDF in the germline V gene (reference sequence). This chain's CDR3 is CATSREGQRNQPQHF. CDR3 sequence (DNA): TGTGCCACCAGCAGAGAGGGACAGCGCAATCAGCCCCAGCATTTT.

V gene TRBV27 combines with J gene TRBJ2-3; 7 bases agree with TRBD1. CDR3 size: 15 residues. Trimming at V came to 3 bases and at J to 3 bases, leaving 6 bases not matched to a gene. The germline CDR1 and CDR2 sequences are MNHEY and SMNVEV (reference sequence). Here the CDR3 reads CASSFDRVWTDTQYF. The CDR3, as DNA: TGTGCCAGCAGTTTCGACAGGGTGTGGACAGATACGCAGTATTTT.

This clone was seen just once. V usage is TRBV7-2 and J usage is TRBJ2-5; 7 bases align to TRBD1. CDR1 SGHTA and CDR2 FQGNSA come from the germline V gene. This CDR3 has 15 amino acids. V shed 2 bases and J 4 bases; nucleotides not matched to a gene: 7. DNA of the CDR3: TGTGCCAGCAGCTTAACGGGGACAGCTCGAGAGACCCAGTACTTC. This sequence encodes CASSLTGTARETQYF.

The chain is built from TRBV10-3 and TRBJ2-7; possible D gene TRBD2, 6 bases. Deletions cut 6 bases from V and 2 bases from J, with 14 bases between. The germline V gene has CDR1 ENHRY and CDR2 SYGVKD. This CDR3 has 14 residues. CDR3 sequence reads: CAISPGTAAYEQYV. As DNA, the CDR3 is TGTGCCATCAGCCCCGGGACTGCCGCCTACGAGCAGTACGTC.

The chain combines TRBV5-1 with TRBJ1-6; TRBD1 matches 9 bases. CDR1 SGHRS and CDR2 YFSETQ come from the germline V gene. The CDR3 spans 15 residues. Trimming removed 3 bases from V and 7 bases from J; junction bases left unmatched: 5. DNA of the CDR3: TGCGCCAGCAGCTGGGGACAGGGCGGAAATTCACCCCTCCACTTT. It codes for CASSWGQGGNSPLHF.

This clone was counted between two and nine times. CDR3 in DNA: TGTGCCTGGAGTTTTAGCGGGGCAGATACGCAGTATTTT. Protein product: CAWSFSGADTQYF. The V call is TRBV30, the J call TRBJ2-3; TRBD2 agrees at 8 bases. The germline gives CDR1 GTSNPN, CDR2 SVGIG (reference sequence). V gave up 2 bases and J gave up 4 bases; unmatched junction bases: 2. The CDR3 covers 13 residues.

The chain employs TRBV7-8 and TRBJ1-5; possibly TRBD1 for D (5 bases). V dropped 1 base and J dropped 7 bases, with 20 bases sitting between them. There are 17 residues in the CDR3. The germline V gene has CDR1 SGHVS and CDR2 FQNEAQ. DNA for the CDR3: TGTGCCAGCAGCTTAGAAAGTGACGCCCAAAGGGGCCAGCCCCAGCATTTT. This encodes CASSLESDAQRGQPQHF. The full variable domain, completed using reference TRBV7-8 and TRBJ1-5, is GAGVSQSPRYKVAKRGQDVALRCDPISGHVSLFWYQQALGQGPEFLTYFQNEAQLDKSGLPSDRFFAERPEGSVSTLKIQRTQQEDSAVYLCASSLESDAQRGQPQHFGDGTRLSIL.

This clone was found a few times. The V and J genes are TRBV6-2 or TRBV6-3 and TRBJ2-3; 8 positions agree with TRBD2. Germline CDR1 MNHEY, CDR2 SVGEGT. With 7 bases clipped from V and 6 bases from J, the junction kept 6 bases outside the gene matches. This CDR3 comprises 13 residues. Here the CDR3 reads CASTPGGGDTQYF. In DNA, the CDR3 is TGTGCCAGCACCCCGGGCGGGGGGGATACGCAGTATTTT.